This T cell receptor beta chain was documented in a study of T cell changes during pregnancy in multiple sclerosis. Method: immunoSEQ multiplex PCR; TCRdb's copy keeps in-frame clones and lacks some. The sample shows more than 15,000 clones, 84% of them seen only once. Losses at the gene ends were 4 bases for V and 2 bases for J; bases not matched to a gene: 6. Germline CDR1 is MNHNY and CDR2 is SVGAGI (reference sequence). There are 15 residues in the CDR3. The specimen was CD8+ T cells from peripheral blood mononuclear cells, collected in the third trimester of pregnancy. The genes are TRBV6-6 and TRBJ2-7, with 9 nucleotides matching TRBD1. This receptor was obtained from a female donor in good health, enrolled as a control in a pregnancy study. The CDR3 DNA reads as TGTGCCAGCAGTTTCGCACGGACAGGGGCCTACGAGCAGTACTTC. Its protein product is CASSFARTGAYEQYF.